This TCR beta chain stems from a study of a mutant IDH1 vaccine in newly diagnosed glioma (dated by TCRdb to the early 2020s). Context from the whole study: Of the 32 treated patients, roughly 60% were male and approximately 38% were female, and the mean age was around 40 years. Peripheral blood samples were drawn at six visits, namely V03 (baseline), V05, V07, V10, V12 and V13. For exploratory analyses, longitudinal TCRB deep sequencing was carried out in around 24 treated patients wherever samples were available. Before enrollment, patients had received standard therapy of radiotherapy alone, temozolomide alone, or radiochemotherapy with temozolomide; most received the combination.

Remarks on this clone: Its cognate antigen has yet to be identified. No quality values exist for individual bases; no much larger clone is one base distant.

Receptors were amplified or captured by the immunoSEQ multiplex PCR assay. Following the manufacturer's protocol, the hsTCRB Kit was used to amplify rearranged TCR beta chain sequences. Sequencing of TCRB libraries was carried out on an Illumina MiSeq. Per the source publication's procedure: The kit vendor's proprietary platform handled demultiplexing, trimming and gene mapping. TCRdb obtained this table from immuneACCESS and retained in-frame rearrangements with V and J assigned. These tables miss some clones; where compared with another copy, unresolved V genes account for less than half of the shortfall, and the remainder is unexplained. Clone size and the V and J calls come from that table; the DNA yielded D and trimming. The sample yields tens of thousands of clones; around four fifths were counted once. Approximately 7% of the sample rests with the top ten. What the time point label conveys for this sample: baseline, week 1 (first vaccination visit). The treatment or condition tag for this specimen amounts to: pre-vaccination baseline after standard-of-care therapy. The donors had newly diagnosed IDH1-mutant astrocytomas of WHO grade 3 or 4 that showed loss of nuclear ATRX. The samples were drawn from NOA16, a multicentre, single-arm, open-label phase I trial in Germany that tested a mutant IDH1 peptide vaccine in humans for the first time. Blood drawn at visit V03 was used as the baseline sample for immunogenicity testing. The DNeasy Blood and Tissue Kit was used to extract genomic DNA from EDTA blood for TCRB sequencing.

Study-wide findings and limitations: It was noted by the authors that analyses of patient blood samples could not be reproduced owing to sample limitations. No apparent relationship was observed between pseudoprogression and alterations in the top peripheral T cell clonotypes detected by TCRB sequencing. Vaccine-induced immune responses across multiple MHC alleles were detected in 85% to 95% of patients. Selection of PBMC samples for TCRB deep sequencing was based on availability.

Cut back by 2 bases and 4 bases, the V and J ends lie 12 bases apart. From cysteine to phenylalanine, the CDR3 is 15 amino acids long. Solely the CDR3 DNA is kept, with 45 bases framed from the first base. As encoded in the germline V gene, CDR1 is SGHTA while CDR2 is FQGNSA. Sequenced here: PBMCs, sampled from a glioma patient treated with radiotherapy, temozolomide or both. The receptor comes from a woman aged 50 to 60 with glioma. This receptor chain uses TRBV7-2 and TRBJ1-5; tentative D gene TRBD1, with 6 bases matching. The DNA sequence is TGTGCCAGCAGCTTAAGGAGGGGGTTAAATCAGCCCCAGCATTTT. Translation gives CASSLRRGLNQPQHF.